One sample yielded the 20 T cell receptor beta chains listed below, sequenced in a study of identical twins. MiXCR, applied by TCRdb to the 5' RACE reads, yields one record per CDR3 protein. The sample has a few hundred thousand distinct CDR3 sequences; approximately 10% are singletons. This sample also belongs to another study, concerning yellow fever vaccine responses in identical twins.

The specimen was PBMCs. The receptors derive from a young woman in good health.

This clonotype was picked up many times. The rearrangement links TRBV18 to TRBJ2-7; 7 positions agree with TRBD1. Germline CDR1 and CDR2: KGHSH and LQKENI. CDR3 length: 13 amino acids. With 3 bases clipped from V and 1 base from J, the junction kept 0 bases outside the gene matches. CDR3 amino acids: CASSPDRSYEQYF. CDR3 bases: TGTGCCAGCTCACCGGACAGGTCCTACGAGCAGTACTTC.

This clonotype was picked up a small number of times. The V and J genes are TRBV29-1 and TRBJ2-3; 9 bases fit TRBD1. V was pared by 8 bases and J by 1 base, with 4 bases of the junction left unmatched. CDR1 SQVTM and CDR2 ANQGSEA come from the germline V gene. This CDR3 is 13 amino acids long. The CDR3 nucleotides are TGCAGCTTTAGGACAGGGGGCACAGATACGCAGTATTTT. Its translation is CSFRTGGTDTQYF.

V gene TRBV29-1 combines with J gene TRBJ2-7; TRBD1 might be the D (8 bases). Trimming stripped 4 bases from V and 4 bases from J, with 14 bases between. Looked up from germline, CDR1 is SQVTM and CDR2 is ANQGSEA. This CDR3 region has 13 residues. The CDR3 reads CSVVYRGGYEQYF. CDR3 DNA sequence: TGCAGCGTTGTTTACAGGGGGGGGTACGAGCAGTACTTC.

The chain is built from TRBV14 and TRBJ2-1, with 7 bases aligning to TRBD2. Looked up from germline, CDR1 is SGHDN and CDR2 is FVKESK. This CDR3 has 19 amino acids. Losses at the gene ends were 4 bases for V and 8 bases for J; bases not matched to a gene: 23. The DNA for the CDR3 is TGTGCCAGCAGCCTAGGACGCGGCCCGGGACTACCATTTCGGGATGAGCAGTTCTTC. Translated: CASSLGRGPGLPFRDEQFF.

The rearrangement links TRBV5-1 to TRBJ2-3; 7 positions agree with TRBD2. The CDR3 is 17 residues long. With 4 bases clipped from V and 4 bases from J, the junction kept 15 bases outside the gene matches. The germline V gene has CDR1 SGHRS and CDR2 YFSETQ. In nucleotides, the CDR3 is TGCGCCAGCAGCCCGGGAGCGGGGATAAACAGCGCAGATACGCAGTATTTT. Encoded protein: CASSPGAGINSADTQYF.

The table lists this clonotype with a few counts. The chain couples TRBV15 to TRBJ1-1; D ambiguous. Per the germline V gene, CDR1 is LNHNV and CDR2 is YYDKDF (reference sequence). The CDR3 is made up of 14 amino acids. Trimming took off 0 bases at V and 3 bases at J, with 8 bases between the two ends. The CDR3 sequence is CATSRDQAHTEAFF. The CDR3 nucleotides are TGTGCCACCAGCAGAGATCAGGCCCACACTGAAGCTTTCTTT.

This clonotype was picked up many times. J is TRBJ2-5 and V is TRBV2; the D call may be TRBD1 or TRBD2 (5 bases each). V lost 7 bases and J 2 bases, leaving 14 bases between the germline ends. Germline V CDR1 and CDR2: SNHLY, FYNNEI. The CDR3 is 14 residues long. In nucleotides, the CDR3 is TGTGCCAGCATGCCCGGGACCAGTCAAGAGACCCAGTACTTC. Translated: CASMPGTSQETQYF. The full variable domain, completed using reference TRBV2 and TRBJ2-5, is EPEVTQTPSHQVTQMGQEVILRCVPISNHLYFYWYRQILGQKVEFLVSFYNNEISEKSEIFDDQFSVERPDGSNFTLKIRSTKLEDSAMYFCASMPGTSQETQYFGPGTRLLVL.

This clonotype was recorded many times. This chain uses TRBV6-1 with TRBJ2-5; the match to TRBD2 covers 15 bases. The CDR3 has 16 amino acids. The V and J ends lost 6 bases and 2 bases, in that order; junction bases with no gene match: 4. Per the germline V gene, CDR1 is MNHNS and CDR2 is SASEGT. The CDR3 DNA reads TGTGCCAGCAGGGGACTAGCGGGGGGTTCTCAAGAGACCCAGTACTTC. Amino acid sequence: CASRGLAGGSQETQYF.

In its sample, this clonotype was seen a few times. This rearrangement joins TRBV25-1 to TRBJ2-3; unclear D gene. Germline assignment: CDR1 MGHDK and CDR2 SYGVNS. The CDR3 contains 15 residues. Trimming took off 3 bases at V and 2 bases at J, with 12 bases between the two ends. The CDR3 region has the DNA TGTGCCAGCAGTGATCAGGCTATAATCACAGATACGCAGTATTTT. This translates into CASSDQAIITDTQYF.

This chain uses TRBV5-1 with TRBJ2-2; 9 bases agree with TRBD1. There are 15 residues in the CDR3. Germline CDR1 reads SGHRS; CDR2 reads YFSETQ. The V gene end was trimmed by 7 bases and the J gene end by 4 bases; junction bases not matched to a gene: 8. The CDR3 protein is CASLLGTGLTGELFF. The DNA of the CDR3 is TGCGCCAGCCTTCTCGGGACAGGGCTCACCGGGGAGCTGTTTTTT.

This clonotype was seen repeatedly, ten times or more. V gene TRBV4-2 combines with J gene TRBJ2-3, with TRBD2 as a possible D gene (5 bases). The V and J ends lost 6 bases and 5 bases respectively, with 12 bases between them. Germline-derived CDR1 and CDR2 are LGHNA and YNFKEQ. CDR3 length equals 13 residues. The CDR3 spells CASSPELGDTQYF. The DNA of the CDR3 is TGTGCCAGCAGTCCAGAACTAGGAGATACGCAGTATTTT.

This clonotype turned up a few times. The gene calls are TRBV12-3 or TRBV12-4 and TRBJ1-5, with D unclear. The V and J ends lost 3 bases and 0 bases respectively, with 6 bases between them. This CDR3 contains 14 residues. CDR3 sequence: CASSLVNSNQPQHF. CDR3 DNA sequence: TGTGCCAGCAGTTTGGTGAATAGCAATCAGCCCCAGCATTTT.

The gene calls are TRBV10-3 and TRBJ2-3; possibly TRBD2 for D (6 bases). From germline, CDR1 is ENHRY and CDR2 SYGVKD. The V and J ends lost 5 bases and 2 bases respectively, with 11 bases between them. This CDR3 spans 14 amino acids. The CDR3 coding sequence is TGTGCCATCAGTCCGCGGGGCCCCACAGATACGCAGTATTTT. Translating gives CAISPRGPTDTQYF.

This clonotype appeared a few times. The chain combines TRBV10-3 with TRBJ2-7, with D perhaps matching TRBD1 (6 bases). This CDR3 is 14 amino acids long. CDR1 and CDR2 (germline): ENHRY, SYGVKD. Between the trimmed V and J ends, which lost 5 bases and 4 bases, there was a span of 15 bases. The CDR3 bases are TGTGCCATCAGTTTAAGACAGGACCGGTACGAGCAGTACTTC. Protein: CAISLRQDRYEQYF.

This clonotype has a handful of counts. This chain uses TRBV4-3 with TRBJ2-7; no clear D. Trimming left V 0 bases short and J 2 bases short, with 14 bases between. In germline, CDR1 is LGHNA, CDR2 YSLEER. This CDR3 has 16 amino acids. CDR3 region: CASSQDFPGQAYEQYF. The CDR3, as DNA: TGCGCCAGCAGCCAAGATTTTCCGGGTCAGGCCTACGAGCAGTACTTC.

Many counts were recorded for this clonotype. This sequence joins TRBV14 and TRBJ1-1; D call uncertain. The CDR3 loop spans 15 amino acids. Germline V lookup: CDR1 SGHDN, CDR2 FVKESK. V lost 0 bases, J lost 0 bases, and 8 bases lay in between. The CDR3 bases are TGTGCCAGCAGCCAAGATCCGATCATGAACACTGAAGCTTTCTTT. Translating gives CASSQDPIMNTEAFF. Supplemented by reference TRBV14 and TRBJ1-1, the full variable domain reads EAGVTQFPSHSVIEKGQTVTLRCDPISGHDNLYWYRRVMGKEIKFLLHFVKESKQDESGMPNNRFLAERTGGTYSTLKVQPAELEDSGVYFCASSQDPIMNTEAFFGQGTRLTVV.

The chain couples TRBV29-1 to TRBJ2-3, with D possibly TRBD2 on 5 matching bases. Deletions cut 3 bases from V and 0 bases from J, with 10 bases between. Germline-derived CDR1 and CDR2 are SQVTM and ANQGSEA. This CDR3 is 14 amino acids long. Here the CDR3 reads CSVDAADSTDTQYF. The CDR3 DNA sequence: TGCAGCGTTGACGCAGCGGATAGCACAGATACGCAGTATTTT.

The table lists this clonotype with many counts. The CDR3 DNA sequence: TGTGCCAGCAGTGAAAGAGTATTCAATTCACCCCTCCACTTT. It is translated as CASSERVFNSPLHF. The gene calls are TRBV2 and TRBJ1-6, with D hard to call. V was pared by 2 bases and J by 7 bases, with 9 bases between. The CDR3 sequence is 14 residues long. CDR1 is SNHLY and CDR2 is FYNNEI in the germline V gene.

This chain joins TRBV4-3 and TRBJ2-2, with TRBD2 identical over 7 bases. Germline V gives CDR1 LGHNA, CDR2 YSLEER. The length of the CDR3 is 15 residues. Germline trimming cut 4 bases from V and 6 bases from J; bases unmatched to any gene: 8. This CDR3 is CASSLTSYGAGELFF. In nucleotides, the CDR3 is TGCGCCAGCAGCCTGACTAGCTATGGTGCCGGGGAGCTGTTTTTT.

This chain connects TRBV6-2 or TRBV6-3 to TRBJ2-1, with a weak D call TRBD1 (5 bases). This CDR3 contains 14 residues. The germline CDR1 and CDR2 sequences are MNHEY and SVGEGT. Trimming took 2 bases from V and 4 from J, leaving 9 bases between them. The CDR3 here is CASSYVGQYNEQFF. DNA for the CDR3: TGTGCCAGCAGTTACGTGGGGCAGTACAATGAGCAGTTCTTC.